The clone carrying this T cell receptor beta chain appeared a few times. Its matching antigen is unknown. Sequenced material consisted of expressed TCRB transcripts (all of the isolated RNA was reverse transcribed). Profiled with immunoSEQ multiplex PCR; TCRdb holds only in-frame clones, not every one. This table holds under 250,000 clones, 13% to 15% found once. These data belong to a study of beta chain features in type 1 diabetes. Findings and caveats of the study: Highly expressing activated T cells could be over-counted with a cDNA template. In type 1 diabetes patients, VDJ junctions had fewer insertions; deletions at these junctions were more frequent.

The germline V gene has CDR1 LNHDA and CDR2 SQIVND (reference sequence). V shed 4 bases and J 1 base; nucleotides not matched to a gene: 1. The CDR3 covers 14 residues. The specimen sequenced was naive CD4+ T cells from blood. The chain carries TRBV19 and TRBJ2-5, with 9 bases identical to TRBD1. This sequence was found in a woman in her forties in good health. CDR3: CASSRQGVQETQYF. The CDR3 nucleotides are TGTGCCAGTAGTAGACAGGGGGTCCAAGAGACCCAGTACTTC.